Shown below are 9 T cell receptor beta chains from a single sample sequenced in a study of neurological immune-mediated disorders. TCRdb analysed the 5' RACE reads with MiXCR anew, one entry per CDR3 protein. The table has under 50,000 distinct CDR3 sequences, 13% seen once. Indicated time point: longitudinal time-point 2. The sample taken for sequencing was PBMCs. The origin of the receptors is a male donor with HTLV-1-associated myelopathy (HAM/TSP).

This clonotype was recorded many times. CDR3 nucleotide sequence: TGCAGTGCTAGATCCCCCTATAGCGGGGGGGCAGGAGATACGCAGTATTTT. It translates to CSARSPYSGGAGDTQYF. The chain is built from TRBV20-1 and TRBJ2-3; 11 positions match TRBD2. The CDR3 has 17 residues. V lost 2 bases, J lost 5 bases, and 12 bases stayed unmatched. Per germline, CDR1 DFQATT and CDR2 SNEGSKA (reference sequence).

The sample holds many counts of this clonotype. The chain employs TRBV2 and TRBJ2-3; tentatively, D is TRBD1 or TRBD2 (5 bases each). Germline V gives CDR1 SNHLY, CDR2 FYNNEI. V was cut by 2 bases and J by 3 bases, with 12 bases left in between. The length of the CDR3 is 15 residues. The DNA for the CDR3 is TGTGCCAGCAGTGAAACGGGGACGGCTACAGATACGCAGTATTTT. Its translation: CASSETGTATDTQYF.

This clonotype is categorized as medium-sized (0.01 to 0.1%). The CDR3 loop reads CSAMTMNTEAFF. The CDR3 region has the DNA TGCAGTGCTATGACAATGAACACTGAAGCTTTCTTT. V is TRBV20-1 and J is TRBJ1-1; no clear D gene. Trimming took 4 bases from V and 0 from J, leaving 6 bases between them. CDR1 is DFQATT and CDR2 is SNEGSKA in the germline V gene (reference sequence). The CDR3 runs 12 residues.

The table lists this clonotype with many counts. The chain uses TRBV3-1 and TRBJ2-7; 7 bases align to TRBD1. The CDR3 spans 15 residues. After removal of 1 base from V and 4 bases from J, the junction contained 7 bases not matched to a gene. CDR1 and CDR2 from the germline V gene are LGHDT and YNNKEL (reference sequence). The CDR3 bases are TGTGCCAGCAGCCAAGTTAACAGGGGAACTTACGAGCAGTACTTC. This encodes CASSQVNRGTYEQYF.

This clonotype was counted at least ten times. V and J are TRBV5-5 and TRBJ2-7; 8 nucleotides align to TRBD1. From germline, CDR1 is SGHKS and CDR2 YYEKEE (reference sequence). V shed 0 bases, J shed 3 bases, and the junction held 5 bases outside the gene matches. The CDR3 sequence is 15 residues long. CDR3 coding DNA: TGTGCCAGCAGCTTGGTAGGGACAGGCGTCTACGAGCAGTACTTC. It codes for CASSLVGTGVYEQYF.

This clonotype was observed many times. The rearrangement joins TRBV6-4 to TRBJ2-1, with D possibly being TRBD1 (5 bases). The CDR3 extends over 15 amino acids. The V and J ends lost 3 bases and 2 bases respectively, with 11 bases between them. The germline gives CDR1 MRHNA, CDR2 SNTAGT. For the CDR3, the DNA is TGTGCCAGCAGTGAAAGGTGGGGCACCTACAATGAGCAGTTCTTC. Amino acids: CASSERWGTYNEQFF.

This clonotype was observed many times. The genes are TRBV14 and TRBJ2-3; D is uncertain. From germline, CDR1 is SGHDN and CDR2 FVKESK. Trimming took 1 base from V and 4 from J, leaving 6 bases between them. The CDR3 contains 13 residues. In DNA, the CDR3 is TGTGCCAGCAGCCAAGTTGGTCCAGATACGCAGTATTTT. Translated, it gives CASSQVGPDTQYF.

There are many counts of this clonotype. The CDR3 coding sequence is TGTGCCAGCAGTCTGCGGACAGGTGACAATGAGCAGTTCTTC. This encodes CASSLRTGDNEQFF. The V and J genes are TRBV12-3 or TRBV12-4 and TRBJ2-1, with TRBD1 matching over 7 bases. CDR3 length: 14 residues. The ends lost 5 bases at V and 5 bases at J; junction bases unmatched: 6.

By share, this clonotype ranks as medium-sized. The chain joins TRBV7-9 to TRBJ2-1; 7 bases align to TRBD1. There are 13 residues in the CDR3. CDR1 and CDR2 from the germline V gene are SEHNR and FQNEAQ (reference sequence). Germline trimming cut 7 bases from V and 7 bases from J; bases unmatched to any gene: 7. The CDR3 loop reads CASILDRENEQFF. CDR3 sequence (DNA): TGTGCCAGCATCCTTGACAGGGAAAATGAGCAGTTCTTC.